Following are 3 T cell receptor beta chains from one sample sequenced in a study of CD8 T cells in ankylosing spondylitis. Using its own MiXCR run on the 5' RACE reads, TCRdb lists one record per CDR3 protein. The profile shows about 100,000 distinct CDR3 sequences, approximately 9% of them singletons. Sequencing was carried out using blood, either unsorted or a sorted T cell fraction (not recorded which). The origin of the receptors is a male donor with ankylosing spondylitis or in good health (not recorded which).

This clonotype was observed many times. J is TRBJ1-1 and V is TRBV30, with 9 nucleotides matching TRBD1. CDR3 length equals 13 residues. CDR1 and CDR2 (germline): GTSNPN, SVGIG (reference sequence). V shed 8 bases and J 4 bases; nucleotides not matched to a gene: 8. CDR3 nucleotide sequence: TGTGCCACGGGACAGGGATCGGGCACTGAAGCTTTCTTT. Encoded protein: CATGQGSGTEAFF.

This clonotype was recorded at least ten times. CDR3 amino acids: CAWSVRPGTEAFF. CDR3 DNA: TGTGCCTGGAGTGTACGCCCCGGGACAGAAGCTTTCTTT. This chain uses TRBV30 with TRBJ1-1; perhaps TRBD1 as D (6 bases). Germline loops: CDR1 GTSNPN, CDR2 SVGIG (reference sequence). V was cut by 0 bases and J by 8 bases, with 13 bases left in between. There are 13 residues in the CDR3.

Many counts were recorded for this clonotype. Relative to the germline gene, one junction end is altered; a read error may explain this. DNA for the CDR3: TGTGCCAGTAGGATGGGGGGTGAAACTGAAGCGGTCTTT. Translating gives CASRMGGETEAVF. This chain uses TRBV5-4 with TRBJ1-1; TRBD1 is a possible D gene (5 bases). The CDR3 is 13 amino acids. Germline V CDR1 and CDR2: SGHNT, YYREEE (reference sequence).